These T cell receptor beta chains were read from a single sample in a study of cytomegalovirus exposure and HLA in healthy donors. Using immunoSEQ multiplex PCR, the repertoire was profiled, and TCRdb retains in-frame clones only, with some absent. Among roughly 160,000 clones listed, over 75% were seen once. The sequenced sample was PBMCs. Every receptor here comes from a woman aged 30 to 39 in good health and CMV-seronegative. CDR3s include the opening cysteine and the closing phenylalanine or tryptophan. A D gene is named only where the DNA matches it firmly. Clone size is shown for a subset of rows, as once, few, many or a class of expanded clone.

CASSEFGTANVQPQHF TGTGCCAGCAGTGAATTCGGGACAGCGAACGTTCAGCCCCAGCATTTT TRBJ1-5 . TRBV6-1 TRBD1
CASGPTGYNEQFF TGTGCCAGCGGGCCGACAGGGTACAATGAGCAGTTCTTC TRBJ2-1 . TRBV7-9 TRBD1
CASSKKRGGETSTDTQYF TGTGCCAGCTCAAAGAAGCGGGGGGGTGAAACTAGCACAGATACGCAGTATTTT TRBJ2-3 few TRBV6-9 TRBD2
CALTKMGQGHTEAFF TGTGCCTTAACGAAGATGGGACAGGGCCATACTGAAGCTTTCTTT TRBJ1-1 once TRBV30 TRBD1
CASSLTGVNEQYF TGCGCCAGCAGCTTGACAGGGGTTAACGAGCAGTACTTC TRBJ2-7 . TRBV5-1 TRBD1
CASSTRDTNYYEQYF TGTGCCAGCAGCACCCGGGACACCAATTACTACGAGCAGTACTTC TRBJ2-7 . TRBV11-2 .
CASSTSTGAETQYF TGTGCCAGTAGTACCTCGACAGGCGCAGAGACCCAGTACTTC TRBJ2-5 . TRBV19 .
CATHRSSYNEQFF TGTGCCACCCACAGGTCCTCCTACAATGAGCAGTTCTTC TRBJ2-1 . TRBV6-1 .
CASSLSGRNTQYF TGCGCCAGCAGCCTTAGCGGCAGGAATACGCAGTATTTT TRBJ2-3 . TRBV5-1 .
CASSPIRLAGGTDTQYF TGTGCCAGCTCACCCATAAGACTAGCGGGAGGGACAGATACGCAGTATTTT TRBJ2-3 few TRBV18 TRBD2
CASSQDSVIAGDTNTGELFF TGTGCCAGCAGCCAAGATTCGGTGATAGCGGGGGACACGAACACCGGGGAGCTGTTTTTT TRBJ2-2 . TRBV4-2 TRBD2
CASSPRWGVGQGSRSYEQYF TGTGCCAGCAGTCCCCGCTGGGGGGTCGGACAGGGGAGTAGGTCCTACGAGCAGTACTTC TRBJ2-7 . TRBV27 TRBD1
CASSVGGRSSYEQYF TGTGCCAGCAGCGTAGGGGGCAGGAGCTCCTACGAGCAGTACTTC TRBJ2-7 . TRBV6-1 TRBD1
CASSERDSHNEQFF TGTGCCAGCAGCGAAAGGGACAGTCACAATGAGCAGTTCTTC TRBJ2-1 . TRBV7-3 TRBD1
CASSGSRDRGSLEQYF TGTGCCAGCAGTGGGTCCAGGGACAGGGGATCCCTGGAGCAGTACTTC TRBJ2-7 . TRBV6-1 TRBD1
CAISDRTSDEQYF TGTGCCATCAGTGACAGGACTAGCGACGAGCAGTACTTC TRBJ2-7 few TRBV10-3 TRBD2
CASRFGTLAGSYEQYF TGTGCCAGCAGGTTTGGTACCCTAGCGGGATCCTACGAGCAGTACTTC TRBJ2-7 . TRBV11-2 TRBD2
CASSHRDRGEETQYF TGTGCCAGCAGCCACCGGGACAGGGGGGAAGAGACCCAGTACTTC TRBJ2-5 . TRBV27 TRBD1
CAWTLSDYNEQFF TGTGCCTGGACTCTCAGCGACTACAATGAGCAGTTCTTC TRBJ2-1 . TRBV30 .
CARGQSYNEQFF TGTGCCAGGGGACAGTCTTACAATGAGCAGTTCTTC TRBJ2-1 . TRBV19 TRBD1
CSVGLSGAGETQYF TGCAGCGTTGGACTCTCAGGGGCTGGTGAGACCCAGTACTTC TRBJ2-5 . TRBV29-1 .
CASSLGSGGSYEQYF TGTGCCAGCAGTTTAGGTAGCGGAGGCTCCTACGAGCAGTACTTC TRBJ2-7 . TRBV27 .
CASSLGSLNTGELFF TGCGCCAGCAGCTTGGGAAGCCTCAACACCGGGGAGCTGTTTTTT TRBJ2-2 . TRBV5-1 .
CASSLYREGTEAFF TGTGCCAGCAGTTTGTACAGGGAGGGCACTGAAGCTTTCTTT TRBJ1-1 . TRBV28 .
CATSRVGLAKKPYYEQYF TGTGCCACCAGCAGAGTTGGACTAGCCAAAAAACCTTACTACGAGCAGTACTTC TRBJ2-7 . TRBV15 TRBD2
CAIRRRGLAISGELFF TGTGCCATCAGGCGACGGGGACTAGCGATATCCGGGGAGCTGTTTTTT TRBJ2-2 . TRBV10-3 TRBD2
CASSESRGLDNQPQHF TGCGCCAGCAGTGAATCCCGGGGTTTGGACAATCAGCCCCAGCATTTT TRBJ1-5 few TRBV10-1 .
CAWSVAVSAQPQHF TGTGCCTGGAGTGTAGCGGTCTCAGCACAGCCCCAGCATTTT TRBJ1-5 . TRBV30 .
CASRPLTGTGALSYTF TGCGCCAGCAGGCCTCTTACCGGGACAGGGGCCTTAAGCTACACCTTC TRBJ1-2 . TRBV4-3 TRBD1
CASSIWAGHNQPQHF TGTGCCAGTAGTATATGGGCAGGTCACAATCAGCCCCAGCATTTT TRBJ1-5 . TRBV19 .
CASSPPSSTANYGYTF TGTGCCAGCTCACCGCCCTCCTCGACAGCTAACTATGGCTACACCTTC TRBJ1-2 . TRBV18 .
CASSYSTGGDGAFF TGTGCCAGCAGTTACTCGACAGGGGGCGACGGAGCTTTCTTT TRBJ1-1 . TRBV6-6 TRBD1
CSAREDTQYF TGCAGTGCTAGGGAGGATACGCAGTATTTT TRBJ2-3 . TRBV20-1 .
CASSSGQTNLYEQYF TGTGCCAGCAGCTCGGGACAAACAAACCTCTACGAGCAGTACTTC TRBJ2-7 . TRBV5-6 .
CSVASGSINEQFF TGCAGCGTCGCGAGCGGGAGTATCAATGAGCAGTTCTTC TRBJ2-1 . TRBV29-1 TRBD2
CAWRDRVYGYTF TGTGCCTGGAGGGACAGGGTCTATGGCTACACCTTC TRBJ1-2 . TRBV30 TRBD1
CAIRPRDLNTEAFF TGTGCCATCAGACCCCGGGACTTGAACACTGAAGCTTTCTTT TRBJ1-1 . TRBV10-3 .
CASSLGGGKNTEAFF TGTGCCAGCAGCTTAGGGGGAGGGAAGAACACTGAAGCTTTCTTT TRBJ1-1 . TRBV7-9 .
CASSPRAGGPQETQYF TGTGCCAGCAGCCCCCGGGCAGGGGGCCCTCAAGAGACCCAGTACTTC TRBJ2-5 . TRBV27 TRBD1
CASSLGQGGEQYF TGCGCCAGCAGCTTGGGACAGGGAGGCGAGCAGTACTTC TRBJ2-7 . TRBV5-1 .
CAWRTGEYTGELFF TGTGCCTGGCGGACAGGGGAGTACACCGGGGAGCTGTTTTTT TRBJ2-2 . TRBV30 TRBD1
CASSPIENTNTEAFF TGTGCCAGCTCACCCATCGAAAACACGAACACTGAAGCTTTCTTT TRBJ1-1 . TRBV18 .
CASSLRGAEVGEQFF TGTGCCAGCAGCTTAAGAGGAGCCGAAGTTGGTGAGCAGTTCTTC TRBJ2-1 . TRBV7-9 .
CASSGQGGRLSRLYEQYF TGTGCCAGCAGTGGCCAGGGCGGGAGGCTCTCACGCCTCTACGAGCAGTACTTC TRBJ2-7 . TRBV25-1 TRBD2
CAWSGELDGYTF TGTGCCTGGAGTGGGGAACTAGATGGCTACACCTTC TRBJ1-2 once TRBV30 .
CASSEEPGQALYGYTF TGTGCCAGCAGCGAAGAACCGGGACAGGCCCTTTATGGCTACACCTTC TRBJ1-2 . TRBV7-9 TRBD1
CATSREGQNYEQYF TGTGCCACCAGCAGAGAGGGACAGAATTACGAGCAGTACTTC TRBJ2-7 . TRBV15 TRBD1
CASSAGELVGYTF TGTGCCAGCTCAGCAGGGGAATTAGTCGGCTACACCTTC TRBJ1-2 few TRBV2 .